This TCR beta chain was profiled in a study of shared clonotypes between healthy human individuals. The wider study: Aged 18 to 49, the donors were a couple of women and three men.

This clone was seen a single time. Its antigen is not identified. Genomic DNA for unsorted samples, which was extracted with the QIAamp DNA Blood Mini kit, came from some 90 million PBMCs. Study-level results: Clonotype sharing among donors likely depends on sequencing depth.

Sequenced by immunoSEQ multiplex PCR; TCRdb stores in-frame clones only, minus some. Found here are roughly 500,000 clones, about 84% of them singletons; the top ten hold approximately 11%. V trimming: 2 bases; J trimming: 4 bases; junction bases outside the gene matches: 1. Per germline, CDR1 MNHEY and CDR2 SMNVEV (reference sequence). The CDR3 covers 14 residues. The gene calls are TRBV27 and TRBJ2-5, with 10 bases fitting TRBD2. The receptor comes from a woman between 40 and 55 years old in good health. Some clones in this sample may be carry-over from other donors' samples. The sample comprised PBMCs. CDR3 in DNA: TGTGCCAGCAGTTTACTAGCGGGAGTAGAGACCCAGTACTTC. Encoded protein: CASSLLAGVETQYF.